Shown below are 28 T cell receptor beta chains from a single sample sequenced in a study of glioma-infiltrating T cells. TCR alpha and beta CDR3 regions were amplified from RNA using iRepertoire nested multiplex PCR. TCRdb independently ran MiXCR on the multiplex PCR reads; one entry per CDR3 protein. The repertoire consists of some 180,000 distinct CDR3 sequences, with 30% to 40% occurring once and the leading ten covering 20% to 25%. Material for sequencing was glioma tissue, nonneoplastic brain tissue, or PBMCs (not recorded which). The receptors were sampled from a human donor with low-grade glioma or glioblastoma, undergoing nonglioma brain surgery, or in good health (not recorded which).

Points on this clonotype: Without the conserved terminal phenylalanine or tryptophan, this CDR3 likely stems from a read error. The chain couples TRBV7-9 to TRBJ2-7; D possibly corresponds to TRBD1 (5 bases). Trimming shortened V by 5 bases and J by 5 bases, and 13 bases separated the two germline ends. Looked up from germline, CDR1 is SEHNR and CDR2 is FQNEAQ (reference sequence). This CDR3 has 13 amino acids. CDR3 region: CASSPQGPHEQYL. For the CDR3, the DNA is TGTGCCAGCAGCCCCCAGGGTCCCCACGAGCAGTACTTA.

This clonotype appeared many times. The genes are TRBV11-2 and TRBJ1-2; D is undetermined. V was cut by 2 bases and J by 4 bases, with 8 bases left in between. The CDR3 extends over 13 amino acids. Germline CDR1 reads SGHAT; CDR2 reads FQNNGV. The CDR3 sequence is CASSLFFGYGYTF. For the CDR3, the DNA is TGTGCCAGCAGCTTATTTTTCGGCTATGGCTACACCTTC. Combining the CDR3 with reference TRBV11-2 and TRBJ1-2 gives the whole variable domain EAGVAQSPRYKIIEKRQSVAFWCNPISGHATLYWYQQILGQGPKLLIQFQNNGVVDDSQLPKDRFSAERLKGVDSTLKIQPAKLEDSAVYLCASSLFFGYGYTFGSGTRLTVV.

Points on this clonotype: Because the CDR3 is missing its conserved closing phenylalanine or tryptophan, this is likely a read error. The chain carries TRBV7-6 and TRBJ2-1, with 9 positions matching TRBD2. The CDR3 has 14 amino acids. J lost 4 bases, V lost 7 bases, and 5 bases had no gene match. Per germline, CDR1 SGHVS and CDR2 FNYEAQ. The CDR3 bases are TGTGCCAGCAATTTAGCGGGGGATTACAATGAGCAGTTCCTC. Encoded protein: CASNLAGDYNEQFL.

The chain combines TRBV9 with TRBJ2-5; 14 bases line up with TRBD2. CDR3 size: 16 residues. The ends lost 5 bases at V and 4 bases at J; junction bases unmatched: 7. Per the germline V gene, CDR1 is SGDLS and CDR2 is YYNGEE. The CDR3 nucleotides read TGTGCCAGCAGTCCTGGGACTAGCGGGAGTTCAGAGACCCAGTACTTC. Translated, it gives CASSPGTSGSSETQYF.

This clonotype was recorded at least ten times. The chain joins TRBV7-9 to TRBJ1-1; no reliable D call. CDR1 is SEHNR and CDR2 is FQNEAQ in the germline V gene (reference sequence). V was cut by 5 bases and J by 3 bases, with 10 bases left in between. The CDR3 is 13 amino acids. CDR3 nucleotide sequence: TGTGCCAGCAGCCCAGCTACTCACACTGAAGCTTTCTTT. Encoded protein: CASSPATHTEAFF.

This clonotype came up many times. The J gene is TRBJ2-3, the V gene TRBV7-9, with D perhaps matching TRBD1 (5 bases). Trimming left V 0 bases short and J 3 bases short, with 19 bases between. CDR1 and CDR2 from the germline V gene are SEHNR and FQNEAQ (reference sequence). The CDR3 is made up of 18 amino acids. The CDR3 DNA is TGTGCCAGCAGCTTAGCGAGTAGCTGGAAGGGGATAACAGATACGCAGTATTTT. Its protein product is CASSLASSWKGITDTQYF.

This clonotype has more than one count but fewer than ten. A much bigger clone sits one base away, suggesting this may be a read error. V gene TRBV20-1 combines with J gene TRBJ1-1; 10 nucleotides align to TRBD1. The CDR3 totals 13 residues. The germline V gene has CDR1 DFQATT and CDR2 SNEGSKA (reference sequence). The CDR3 region has the DNA TGCAGTGCCACACCGGACAGGGGGTCTGAAGCTTCCTTT. This sequence encodes CSATPDRGSEASF.

The rearrangement uses TRBV10-3 and TRBJ1-1; the D is unclear. The CDR3 consists of 12 residues. Trimming left V 6 bases short and J 6 bases short, with 11 bases between. CDR1 and CDR2 (germline): ENHRY, SYGVKD. This CDR3 reads CAIRGAGPEAFF. The CDR3 DNA reads TGTGCCATCAGGGGCGCCGGGCCTGAAGCTTTCTTT.

This clonotype has just a few counts. This chain joins TRBV4-3 and TRBJ2-5; no clear D. The V gene lost 0 bases and the J gene lost 10 bases, with 21 bases spanning the gap. The germline V gene has CDR1 LGHNA and CDR2 YSLEER. The length of the CDR3 is 16 residues. In nucleotides, the CDR3 is TGCGCCAGCAGCCAAGATTACCTCCTCCGGGCAAGCGACCAGTACTTC. The encoded protein is CASSQDYLLRASDQYF.

With respect to this clonotype: At one of its ends the junction is not consistent with the germline gene, which may arise from a read error. The chain is built from TRBV6-2 or TRBV6-3 and TRBJ2-3; TRBD1 matches 9 bases. Germline V CDR1 and CDR2: MNHEY, SVGEGT. This CDR3 has 14 amino acids. Here the CDR3 reads CVSSLRDRDDAQYF. CDR3 bases: TGTGTCAGCAGTCTCCGGGACAGGGACGATGCGCAGTACTTT.

This clonotype has a count of ten or more. The rearrangement joins TRBV7-7 to TRBJ2-2; D unclear. CDR3 length: 14 amino acids. Trimming took off 1 base at V and 2 bases at J, with 5 bases between the two ends. Germline CDR1 is SSHAT and CDR2 is FNYEAQ (reference sequence). CDR3 DNA sequence: TGTGCCAGCAGCTTAGACCGAAACACCGGGGAGCTGTTTTTT. Its protein product is CASSLDRNTGELFF. Combining the CDR3 with reference TRBV7-7 and TRBJ2-2 gives the whole variable domain GAGVSQSPRYKVTKRGQDVTLRCDPISSHATLYWYQQALGQGPEFLTYFNYEAQPDKSGLPSDRFSAERPEGSISTLTIQRTEQRDSAMYRCASSLDRNTGELFFGEGSRLTVL.

The chain has TRBV5-1 and TRBJ2-3; D might be TRBD2 (6 bases). Trimming took off 0 bases at V and 4 bases at J, with 12 bases between the two ends. Germline assignment: CDR1 SGHRS and CDR2 YFSETQ. The CDR3 runs 15 residues. The CDR3 region is CASSLGGGISDTQYF. The CDR3, as DNA: TGCGCCAGCAGCTTGGGTGGCGGGATTTCAGATACGCAGTATTTT.

This clonotype was seen repeatedly, ten times or more. This chain connects TRBV11-1 to TRBJ2-1; D uncertain. The CDR3 loop spans 13 amino acids. Germline CDR1 is SGHAT and CDR2 is FQDESV (reference sequence). Trimming stripped 0 bases from V and 7 bases from J, with 7 bases between. CDR3 region: CASSLAIRNEQFF. As DNA, the CDR3 is TGTGCCAGCAGCTTAGCGATTAGGAATGAGCAGTTCTTC.

The rearrangement joins TRBV7-8 to TRBJ2-1; D is possibly TRBD1 (5 bases). Germline V lookup: CDR1 SGHVS, CDR2 FQNEAQ. V was trimmed by 0 bases and J by 6 bases, leaving 15 bases between them. This CDR3 has 16 residues. CDR3 amino acids: CASSLAGVPFCNEQFF. CDR3 DNA: TGTGCCAGCAGCTTAGCAGGGGTCCCTTTCTGCAATGAGCAGTTCTTC. Full variable domain (remainder filled in from reference TRBV7-8 and TRBJ2-1): GAGVSQSPRYKVAKRGQDVALRCDPISGHVSLFWYQQALGQGPEFLTYFQNEAQLDKSGLPSDRFFAERPEGSVSTLKIQRTQQEDSAVYLCASSLAGVPFCNEQFFGPGTRLTVL.

This chain joins TRBV7-9 and TRBJ2-7; TRBD2 matches 10 bases. Germline assignment: CDR1 SEHNR and CDR2 FQNEAQ (reference sequence). Unmatched junction bases numbered 9, after V lost 3 bases and J lost 1 base. The CDR3 extends over 17 amino acids. The CDR3 nucleotides are TGTGCCAGCAGCTTTTCGATAGCGGGAGGCTTATCCTACGAGCAGTACTTC. It translates to CASSFSIAGGLSYEQYF. The variable domain in full, with the rest retrieved from reference TRBV7-9 and TRBJ2-7, is DTGVSQNPRHKITKRGQNVTFRCDPISEHNRLYWYRQTLGQGPEFLTYFQNEAQLEKSRLLSDRFSAERPKGSFSTLEIQRTEQGDSAMYLCASSFSIAGGLSYEQYFGPGTRLTVT.

The rearrangement links TRBV29-1 to TRBJ2-7; 7 bases are a match to TRBD1. This CDR3 has 13 residues. Germline V gives CDR1 SQVTM, CDR2 ANQGSEA. The V gene end was trimmed by 7 bases and the J gene end by 5 bases; junction bases not matched to a gene: 11. In nucleotides, the CDR3 is TGCAGCGGCAGACTGACAGGGCGGGACGAGCAGTACTTC. This sequence encodes CSGRLTGRDEQYF.

This clonotype has a count of ten or more. This rearrangement joins TRBV7-2 to TRBJ1-3; the D is unclear. The CDR3 consists of 12 residues. CDR1 SGHTA and CDR2 FQGNSA come from the germline V gene. V shed 1 base and J shed 8 bases, with 6 bases lying between them. CDR3 loop: CASSLGGHTIYF. DNA of the CDR3: TGTGCCAGCAGCTTAGGCGGACACACCATATATTTT. Combining the CDR3 with reference TRBV7-2 and TRBJ1-3 gives the whole variable domain GAGVSQSPSNKVTEKGKDVELRCDPISGHTALYWYRQSLGQGLEFLIYFQGNSAPDKSGLPSDRFSAERTGGSVSTLTIQRTQQEDSAVYLCASSLGGHTIYFGEGSWLTVV.

This clonotype was recorded a few times. The rearrangement links TRBV10-2 to TRBJ2-1; TRBD2 matches at 11 bases. This CDR3 region has 13 residues. The J segment lost 7 bases and the V segment lost 6 bases, leaving 2 bases of the junction unmatched. Germline V gene lookup returns CDR1 WSHSY and CDR2 SAAADI. The CDR3 here is CASRTSGVNEQFF. CDR3 nucleotide sequence: TGCGCCAGCAGGACTAGCGGGGTTAATGAGCAGTTCTTC.

At least ten counts were recorded for this clonotype. The V gene is TRBV28, the J gene TRBJ1-2, with a tentative D call TRBD1 (6 bases). The V and J ends lost 6 bases and 2 bases respectively, with 7 bases between them. The CDR3 spans 12 residues. Germline V lookup: CDR1 MDHEN, CDR2 SYDVKM. CDR3 nucleotides: TGTGCCAGCAGACAGGGAAACTATGGCTACACCTTC. Amino acid sequence: CASRQGNYGYTF.

This clonotype was found many times. The V gene is TRBV28, the J gene TRBJ2-3, with D perhaps TRBD1 (6 bases). This CDR3 has 14 amino acids. Trimming removed 5 bases from V and 4 bases from J, with 13 bases in between. Per the germline V gene, CDR1 is MDHEN and CDR2 is SYDVKM. Here the CDR3 reads CASSGSQGPDTQYF. CDR3 nucleotide sequence: TGTGCCAGCAGTGGATCTCAGGGGCCAGATACGCAGTATTTT.

In this sample, this clonotype turned up many times. J is TRBJ1-6 and V is TRBV2; D uncertain. Germline V lookup: CDR1 SNHLY, CDR2 FYNNEI. There are 12 residues in the CDR3. V lost 4 bases to trimming and J lost 8 bases, with 6 bases between them. The CDR3 bases are TGTGCCAGCAGTGGCCCGGATTCACCCCTCCACTTT. Translation gives CASSGPDSPLHF.

Turning to this clonotype: A much larger clonotype is one base distant, so this may be a read error. The rearrangement joins TRBV19 to TRBJ1-6, with 9 bases lining up with TRBD1. Germline CDR1 is LNHDA and CDR2 is SQIVND (reference sequence). V lost 4 bases, J lost 10 bases, and 8 bases stayed unmatched. The CDR3 loop spans 15 amino acids. The CDR3 DNA follows: TGTGCCAGTAGTACCGACAGGGGGATGAGGTCACCCCTCCACTTT. This gives the protein CASSTDRGMRSPLHF.

Many counts were recorded for this clonotype. The rearrangement links TRBV6-6 to TRBJ2-3, with D unclear. V lost 0 bases and J lost 1, with 8 bases in between. This CDR3 is built from 15 residues. CDR1 and CDR2 from the germline V gene are MNHNY and SVGAGI (reference sequence). CDR3 sequence reads: CASSYSRPGTDTQYF. In DNA form, the CDR3 reads TGTGCCAGCAGTTACTCGCGACCGGGCACAGATACGCAGTATTTT.

For this clonotype: This may come from a read error, since a much larger clone is one base off. The J gene is TRBJ1-5, the V gene TRBV7-9; D might be TRBD1 (5 bases). This CDR3 comprises 17 residues. CDR1 and CDR2 from the germline V gene are SEHNR and FQNEAQ (reference sequence). The V gene lost 2 bases and the J gene lost 0 bases, with 14 bases spanning the gap. CDR3 sequence: CASSLRDAGTSNQPQHF. CDR3 DNA: TGTGCCAGCAGCTTACGTGACGCAGGGACTAGCAATCAGCCCCAGCATTTT.

There are many counts of this clonotype. The CDR3 is CATSRDPLYNEQFF. In DNA, the CDR3 is TGTGCCACCAGCAGAGATCCCTTATACAATGAGCAGTTCTTC. V gene TRBV15 combines with J gene TRBJ2-1; D unclear. V lost 0 bases to trimming and J lost 4 bases, with 7 bases between them. CDR3 size: 14 residues. CDR1 and CDR2 (germline): LNHNV, YYDKDF (reference sequence).

To note about this clonotype: This may come from a read error, since a much larger clone is one base off. The chain employs TRBV7-2 and TRBJ2-1; the match to TRBD1 covers 8 bases. The CDR3 has 15 residues. CDR1 SGHTA and CDR2 FQGNSA come from the germline V gene. CDR3 nucleotide sequence: TGTGCCAACAGCCTTGACAGGGGCACCTACAATGAGCAGTTCTTC. Its translation: CANSLDRGTYNEQFF.

A note on this clonotype: The CDR3 does not close with the conserved phenylalanine or tryptophan, likely indicating a read error. The chain carries TRBV18 and TRBJ2-5; perhaps TRBD2 as D (6 bases). Trimming removed 2 bases at V and 5 bases at J, with 12 bases between. CDR1 and CDR2 (germline): KGHSH, LQKENI. This CDR3 region has 14 residues. CDR3 DNA sequence: TGTGCCAGCTCACCAAGTAGGAGGGAGGAGACCCAGTACCTC. This translates into CASSPSRREETQYL.

To note about this clonotype: A clone one base away is much larger, so this may be a read error. The chain is built from TRBV5-4 and TRBJ2-5; TRBD2 agrees at 12 bases. The CDR3 runs 16 residues. In germline, CDR1 is SGHNT, CDR2 YYREEE (reference sequence). The trim removed 6 bases at V and 5 bases at J, leaving 11 bases unmatched. Written as DNA, the CDR3 is TGTGCCAGCACCCCTGGGACTAGCGGGTCCCGGGAGACCCAGTACTTC. It yields the protein CASTPGTSGSRETQYF.